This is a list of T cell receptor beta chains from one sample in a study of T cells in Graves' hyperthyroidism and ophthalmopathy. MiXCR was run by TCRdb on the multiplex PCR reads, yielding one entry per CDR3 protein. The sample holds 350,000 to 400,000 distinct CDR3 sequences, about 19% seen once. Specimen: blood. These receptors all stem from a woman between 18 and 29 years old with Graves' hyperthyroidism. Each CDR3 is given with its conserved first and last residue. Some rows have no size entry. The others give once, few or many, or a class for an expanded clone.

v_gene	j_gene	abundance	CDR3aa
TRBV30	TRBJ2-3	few	CAWERDPNTDTQYF
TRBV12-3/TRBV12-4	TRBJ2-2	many	CASSLSQGNTGELFF
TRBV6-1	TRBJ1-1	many	CASSRDRGALNTEAFF
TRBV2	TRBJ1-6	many	CASIRSLGSPLHF
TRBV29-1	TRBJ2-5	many	CSVGLAGDETQYF
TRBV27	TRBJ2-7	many	CASSLGQGGREQYF
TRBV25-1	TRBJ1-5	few	CASSDSDRGNQPQHF
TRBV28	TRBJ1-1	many	CASSGWNTEAFF
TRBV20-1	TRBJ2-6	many	CSARDFSGANVLTF
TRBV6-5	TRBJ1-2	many	CASSYRDTYGYTF
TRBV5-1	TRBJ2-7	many	CASSQDRVGSYEQYF
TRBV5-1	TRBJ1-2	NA	CASSFDRRWYTF
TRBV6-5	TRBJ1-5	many	CASARTPGQKSNQPQHF
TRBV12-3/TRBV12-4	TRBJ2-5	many	CASSPLATGDGTQYF
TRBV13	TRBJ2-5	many	CASAGTSGQETQYF
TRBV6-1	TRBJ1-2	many	CASSVGQFYGYTF
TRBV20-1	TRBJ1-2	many	CSARDGRDGYTF
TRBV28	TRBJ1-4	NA	CASSSPGTGREKLFF
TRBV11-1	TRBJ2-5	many	CASRTGLGETQYF
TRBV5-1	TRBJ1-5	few	CASSWTHTRLNQPQHF
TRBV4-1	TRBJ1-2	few	CASSQDTPKRGYGYTF
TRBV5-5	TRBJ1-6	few	CASSLYTHSPLHF
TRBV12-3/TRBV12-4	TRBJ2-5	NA	CASKIGGGARETQYF
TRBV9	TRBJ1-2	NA	CASSVEGRGYGYTF
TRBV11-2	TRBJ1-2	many	CASSLSLAGNGYTF
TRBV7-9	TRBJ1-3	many	CASSLRQSSGNTIYF
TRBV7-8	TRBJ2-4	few	CASSLGSRALSSKNIQYF
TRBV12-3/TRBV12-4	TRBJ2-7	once	CASSWGTPDYYEQYF
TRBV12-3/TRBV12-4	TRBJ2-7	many	CASSLAGTGDEQYF
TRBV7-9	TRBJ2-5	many	CASSLLGVQETQYF
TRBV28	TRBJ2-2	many	CASRPGQGRTGELFF
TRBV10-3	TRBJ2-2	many	CAISEALSGAGGELFF
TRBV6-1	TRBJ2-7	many	CASTPPGDSYEQYF
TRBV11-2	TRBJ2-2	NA	CASSHTTGTLDPGELFF
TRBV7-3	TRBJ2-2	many	CASRRSGGGGELFF
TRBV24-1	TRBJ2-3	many	CATSDPGTQYF
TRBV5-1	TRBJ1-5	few	CASSLGAGGVQPQHF
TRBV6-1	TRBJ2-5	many	CASRSATPSAETQYF
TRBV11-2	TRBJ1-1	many	CASRWDRSNAGTEAFF
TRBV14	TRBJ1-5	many	CASSQVEGAPQHF
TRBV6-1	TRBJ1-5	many	CASRERAIQGNQPQHF
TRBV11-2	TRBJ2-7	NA	CASSLDNSRGYEQYF
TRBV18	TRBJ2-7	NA	CASSPGTGASYEQYF
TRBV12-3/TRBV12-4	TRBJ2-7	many	CASSLRAGPTYEQYF
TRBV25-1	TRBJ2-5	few	CASSESAQETQYF